One TCR beta chain is described in this entry. Its antigen remains unknown. Using a constant-region primer together with ProtoScript II reverse transcriptase, TCR beta cDNA was made from around 500 ng of total RNA. Modified slightly, ARM-PCR produced TCR beta libraries over three nested multiplex PCR rounds. Investigators reported that the first two PCR rounds, at around 11 cycles each, used TRBV1-TRBV30 forward primers with a C-beta reverse primer. TCRdb reprocessed the multiplex PCR reads with MiXCR, giving one entry per CDR3 protein. The sample includes fewer than 350,000 distinct CDR3 sequences, about 62% of them seen just once. The data were taken from a study of tumor-infiltrating lymphocytes in primary liver carcinoma. Study-level background: Aged between 30 and 69 years, the patients were men and women. The study reported T1-T3 N0M0 tumors spanning 4.2 to 10 cm. Yields of productive TCRbeta reads ranged from roughly 3.5 to 7.13 million per sample and were similar across tissue types. Regarding the study as a whole: It was tumor-adjacent and tumor-blood pairs that overlapped less than tumor region pairs did.

With 6 bases removed from V and 7 bases from J, the gap between germline ends came to 20 bases. Germline CDR1 and CDR2: SQVTM and ANQGSEA. The CDR3 has 14 amino acids. RNA was extracted from whole blood without cell sorting, alongside germline DNA. Source material: peripheral blood. This TCR came from a man aged 40-49 years with primary liver carcinoma and hepatitis B virus infection. The rearrangement links TRBV29-1 to TRBJ2-3; D gene uncertain. The CDR3 is CSVGARKVQNTQYF. DNA of the CDR3: TGCAGCGTCGGAGCCCGGAAGGTACAAAATACGCAGTATTTT.